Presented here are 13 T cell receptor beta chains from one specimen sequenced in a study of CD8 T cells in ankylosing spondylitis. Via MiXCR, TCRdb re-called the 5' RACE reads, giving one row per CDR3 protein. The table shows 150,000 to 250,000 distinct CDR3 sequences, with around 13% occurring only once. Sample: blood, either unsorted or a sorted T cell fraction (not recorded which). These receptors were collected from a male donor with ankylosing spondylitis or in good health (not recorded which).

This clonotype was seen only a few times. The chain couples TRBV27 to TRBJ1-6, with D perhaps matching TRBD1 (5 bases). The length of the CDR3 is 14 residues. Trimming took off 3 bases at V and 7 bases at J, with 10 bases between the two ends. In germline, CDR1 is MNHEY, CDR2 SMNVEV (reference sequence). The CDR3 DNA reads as TGTGCCAGCAGTTTTCCAGGGTTGAATTCACCCCTCCACTTT. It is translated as CASSFPGLNSPLHF.

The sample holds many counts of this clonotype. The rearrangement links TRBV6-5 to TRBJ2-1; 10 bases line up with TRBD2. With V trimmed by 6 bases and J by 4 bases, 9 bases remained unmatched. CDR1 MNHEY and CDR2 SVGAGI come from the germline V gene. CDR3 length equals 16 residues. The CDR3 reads CASSLGTSERYNEQFF. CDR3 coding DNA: TGTGCCAGCAGCCTCGGGACTAGCGAAAGGTACAATGAGCAGTTCTTC.

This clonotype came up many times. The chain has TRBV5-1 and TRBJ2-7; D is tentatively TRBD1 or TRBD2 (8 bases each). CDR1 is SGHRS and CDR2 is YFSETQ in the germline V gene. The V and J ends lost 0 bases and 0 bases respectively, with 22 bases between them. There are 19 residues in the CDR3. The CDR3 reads CASSLVGQAVGLVSYEQYF. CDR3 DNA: TGCGCCAGCAGCTTGGTGGGACAGGCGGTGGGACTAGTCTCCTACGAGCAGTACTTC.

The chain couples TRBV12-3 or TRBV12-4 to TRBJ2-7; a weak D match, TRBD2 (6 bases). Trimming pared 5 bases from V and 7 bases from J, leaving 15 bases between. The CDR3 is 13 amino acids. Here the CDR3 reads CASSPRGSGEQYF. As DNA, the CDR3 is TGTGCCAGCAGTCCCCGGGGGTCGGGGGAGCAGTACTTC.

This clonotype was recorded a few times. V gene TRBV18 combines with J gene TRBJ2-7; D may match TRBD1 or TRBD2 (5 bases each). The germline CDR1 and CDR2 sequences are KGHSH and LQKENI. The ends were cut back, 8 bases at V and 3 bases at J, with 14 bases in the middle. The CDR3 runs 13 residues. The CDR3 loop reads CASTGTENYEQYF. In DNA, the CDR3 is TGTGCCAGCACCGGGACGGAGAACTACGAGCAGTACTTC.

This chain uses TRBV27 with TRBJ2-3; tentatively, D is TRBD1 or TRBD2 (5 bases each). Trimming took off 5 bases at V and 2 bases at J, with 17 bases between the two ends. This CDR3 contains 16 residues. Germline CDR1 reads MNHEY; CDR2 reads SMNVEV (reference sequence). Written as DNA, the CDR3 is TGTGCCAGCAGTCTCCGGGGACCCCCTGCCACAGATACGCAGTATTTT. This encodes CASSLRGPPATDTQYF.

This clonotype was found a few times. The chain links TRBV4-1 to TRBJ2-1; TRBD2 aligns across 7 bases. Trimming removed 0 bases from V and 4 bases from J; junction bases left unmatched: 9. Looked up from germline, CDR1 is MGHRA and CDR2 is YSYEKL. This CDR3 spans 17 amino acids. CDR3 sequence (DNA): TGCGCCAGCAGCCAAGATAGGTCTAGCGGACTGTACAATGAGCAGTTCTTC. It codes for CASSQDRSSGLYNEQFF.

CDR3 bases: TGTGCCAGCAGTGCACACCAGGACGTGGACATTCAGTACTTC. It is translated as CASSAHQDVDIQYF. The chain carries TRBV6-1 and TRBJ2-4; D gene ambiguous. V lost 4 bases to trimming and J lost 8 bases, with 15 bases between them. The V gene's germline CDR1 is MNHNS and CDR2 SASEGT. The CDR3 extends over 14 amino acids.

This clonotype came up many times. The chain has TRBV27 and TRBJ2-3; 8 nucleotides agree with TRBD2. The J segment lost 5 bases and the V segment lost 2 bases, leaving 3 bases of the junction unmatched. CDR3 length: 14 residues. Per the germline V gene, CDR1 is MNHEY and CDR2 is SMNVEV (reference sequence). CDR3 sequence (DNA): TGTGCCAGCAGTTTAGCAGCGGGAGTAGATACGCAGTATTTT. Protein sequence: CASSLAAGVDTQYF.

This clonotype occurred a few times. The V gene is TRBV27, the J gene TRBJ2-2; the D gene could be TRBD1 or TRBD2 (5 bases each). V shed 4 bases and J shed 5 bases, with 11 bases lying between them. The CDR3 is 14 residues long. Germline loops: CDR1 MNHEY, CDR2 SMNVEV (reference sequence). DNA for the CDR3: TGTGCCAGCAGTTGGGGGACGGAAACCGGGGAGCTGTTTTTT. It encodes CASSWGTETGELFF.

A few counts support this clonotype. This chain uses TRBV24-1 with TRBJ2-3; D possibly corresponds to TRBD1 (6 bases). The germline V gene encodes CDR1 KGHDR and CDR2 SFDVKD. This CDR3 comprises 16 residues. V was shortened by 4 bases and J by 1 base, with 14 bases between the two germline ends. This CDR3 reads CATSDAGTRGTDTQYF. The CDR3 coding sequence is TGTGCCACCAGTGACGCCGGGACAAGGGGCACAGATACGCAGTATTTT.

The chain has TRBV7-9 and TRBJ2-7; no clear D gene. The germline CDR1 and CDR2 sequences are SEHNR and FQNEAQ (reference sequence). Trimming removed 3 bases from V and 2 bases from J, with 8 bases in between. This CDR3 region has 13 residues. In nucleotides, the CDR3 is TGTGCCAGCAGCTTGGACGGGCCCTACGAGCAGTACTTC. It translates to CASSLDGPYEQYF.

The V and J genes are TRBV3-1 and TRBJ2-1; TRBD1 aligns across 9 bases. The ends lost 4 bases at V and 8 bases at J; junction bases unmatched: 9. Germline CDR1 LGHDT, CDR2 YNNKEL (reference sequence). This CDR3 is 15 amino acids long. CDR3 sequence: CASSRWTGVYDEQFF. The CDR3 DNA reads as TGTGCCAGCAGCCGCTGGACAGGGGTTTACGATGAGCAGTTCTTC.